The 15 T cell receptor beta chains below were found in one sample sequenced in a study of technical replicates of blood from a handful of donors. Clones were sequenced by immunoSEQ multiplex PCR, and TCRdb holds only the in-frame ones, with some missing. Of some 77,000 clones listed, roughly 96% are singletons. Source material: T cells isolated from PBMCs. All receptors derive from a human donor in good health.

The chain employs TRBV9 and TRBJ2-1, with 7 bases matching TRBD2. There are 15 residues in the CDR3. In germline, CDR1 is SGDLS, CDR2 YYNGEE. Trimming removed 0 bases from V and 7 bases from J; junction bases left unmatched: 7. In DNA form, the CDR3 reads TGTGCCAGCAGCGTAGGGGGAGGGCCCCCAAATGAGCAGTTCTTC. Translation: CASSVGGGPPNEQFF.

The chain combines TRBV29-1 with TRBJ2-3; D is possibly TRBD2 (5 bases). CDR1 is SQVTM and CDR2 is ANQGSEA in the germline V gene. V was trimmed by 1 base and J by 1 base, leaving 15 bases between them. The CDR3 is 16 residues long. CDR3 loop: CSVEVLTLEGTDTQYF. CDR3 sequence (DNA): TGCAGCGTTGAAGTCCTAACCCTGGAGGGCACAGATACGCAGTATTTT.

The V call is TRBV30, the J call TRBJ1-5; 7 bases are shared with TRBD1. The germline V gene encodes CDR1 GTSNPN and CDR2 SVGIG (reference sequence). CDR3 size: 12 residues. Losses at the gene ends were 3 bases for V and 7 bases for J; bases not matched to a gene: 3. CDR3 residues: CAWRQGGQPQHF. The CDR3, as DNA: TGTGCCTGGAGGCAGGGGGGACAGCCCCAGCATTTT.

CDR3 coding DNA: TGTGCCAGCAGCTTGGACCCCAGGCCCAAAGAGACCCAGTACTTC. Its translation is CASSLDPRPKETQYF. This chain links TRBV5-4 with TRBJ2-5; D ambiguous. Looked up from germline, CDR1 is SGHNT and CDR2 is YYREEE (reference sequence). V gave up 0 bases and J gave up 3 bases, with 12 bases separating them. This CDR3 spans 15 amino acids.

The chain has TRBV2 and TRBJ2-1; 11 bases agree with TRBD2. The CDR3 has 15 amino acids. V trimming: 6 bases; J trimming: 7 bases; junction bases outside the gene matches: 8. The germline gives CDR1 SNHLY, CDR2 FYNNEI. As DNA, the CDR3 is TGTGCCAGCAGGGGGACTAGCGGTGGGGGTAATGAGCAGTTCTTC. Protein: CASRGTSGGGNEQFF. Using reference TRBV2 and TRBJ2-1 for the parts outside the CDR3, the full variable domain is EPEVTQTPSHQVTQMGQEVILRCVPISNHLYFYWYRQILGQKVEFLVSFYNNEISEKSEIFDDQFSVERPDGSNFTLKIRSTKLEDSAMYFCASRGTSGGGNEQFFGPGTRLTVL.

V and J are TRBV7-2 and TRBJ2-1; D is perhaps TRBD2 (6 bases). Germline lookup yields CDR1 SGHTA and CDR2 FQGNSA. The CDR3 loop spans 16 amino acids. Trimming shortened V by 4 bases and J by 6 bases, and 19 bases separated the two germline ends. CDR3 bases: TGTGCCAGCAGCTGGCGGGACTTCGCATCGCCCAATGAGCAGTTCTTC. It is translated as CASSWRDFASPNEQFF.

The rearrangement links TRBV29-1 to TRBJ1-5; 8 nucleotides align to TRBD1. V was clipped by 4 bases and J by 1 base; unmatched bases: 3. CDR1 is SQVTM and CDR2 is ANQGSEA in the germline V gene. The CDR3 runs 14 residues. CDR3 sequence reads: CSVGQGPSNQPQHF. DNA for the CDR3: TGCAGCGTTGGACAGGGGCCAAGCAATCAGCCCCAGCATTTT.

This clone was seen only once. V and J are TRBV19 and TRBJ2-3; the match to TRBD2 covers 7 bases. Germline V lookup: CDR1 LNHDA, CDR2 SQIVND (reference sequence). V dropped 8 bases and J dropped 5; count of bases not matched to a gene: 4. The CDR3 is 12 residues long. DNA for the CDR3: TGTGCCAGTGGCCCTAGCGGAGATACGCAGTATTTT. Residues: CASGPSGDTQYF.

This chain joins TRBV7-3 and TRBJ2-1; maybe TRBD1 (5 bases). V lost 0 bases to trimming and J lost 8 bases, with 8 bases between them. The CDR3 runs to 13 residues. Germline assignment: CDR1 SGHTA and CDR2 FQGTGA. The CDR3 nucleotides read TGTGCCAGCAGCTTAACTACAGGCTATGAGCAGTTCTTC. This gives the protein CASSLTTGYEQFF.

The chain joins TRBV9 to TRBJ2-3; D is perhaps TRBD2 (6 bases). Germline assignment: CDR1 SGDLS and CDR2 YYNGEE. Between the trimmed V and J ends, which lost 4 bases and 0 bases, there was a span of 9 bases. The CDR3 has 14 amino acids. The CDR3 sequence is CASSLSGSTDTQYF. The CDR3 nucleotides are TGTGCCAGCAGCCTGAGCGGGAGCACAGATACGCAGTATTTT. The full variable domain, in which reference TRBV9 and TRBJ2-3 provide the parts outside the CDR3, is DSGVTQTPKHLITATGQRVTLRCSPRSGDLSVYWYQQSLDQGLQFLIQYYNGEERAKGNILERFSAQQFPDLHSELNLSSLELGDSALYFCASSLSGSTDTQYFGPGTRLTVL.

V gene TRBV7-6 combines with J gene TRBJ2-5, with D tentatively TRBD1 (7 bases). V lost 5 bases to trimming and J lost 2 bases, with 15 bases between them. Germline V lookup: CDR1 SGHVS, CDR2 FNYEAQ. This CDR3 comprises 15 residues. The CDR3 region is CASSPPGGLQETQYF. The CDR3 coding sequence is TGTGCCAGCAGCCCCCCAGGGGGGTTACAAGAGACCCAGTACTTC.

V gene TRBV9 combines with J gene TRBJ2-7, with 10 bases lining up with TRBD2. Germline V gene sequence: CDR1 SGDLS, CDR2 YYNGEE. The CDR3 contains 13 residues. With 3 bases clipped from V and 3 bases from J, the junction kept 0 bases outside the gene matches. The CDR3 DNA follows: TGTGCCAGCAGCGGGACTAGCGGCTACGAGCAGTACTTC. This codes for CASSGTSGYEQYF.

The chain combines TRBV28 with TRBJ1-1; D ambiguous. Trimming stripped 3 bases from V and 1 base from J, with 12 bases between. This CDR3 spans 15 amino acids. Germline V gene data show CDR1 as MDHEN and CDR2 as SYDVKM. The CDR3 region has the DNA TGTGCCAGCAGTTTCAGTCTACGGGAGAACACTGAAGCTTTCTTT. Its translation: CASSFSLRENTEAFF.

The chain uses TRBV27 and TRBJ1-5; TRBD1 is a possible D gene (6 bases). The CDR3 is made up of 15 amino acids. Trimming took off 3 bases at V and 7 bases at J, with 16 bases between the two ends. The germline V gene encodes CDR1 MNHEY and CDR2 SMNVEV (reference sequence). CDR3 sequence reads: CASSLAGGILQPQHF. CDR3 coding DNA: TGTGCCAGCAGTTTGGCTGGGGGCATTCTACAGCCCCAGCATTTT.

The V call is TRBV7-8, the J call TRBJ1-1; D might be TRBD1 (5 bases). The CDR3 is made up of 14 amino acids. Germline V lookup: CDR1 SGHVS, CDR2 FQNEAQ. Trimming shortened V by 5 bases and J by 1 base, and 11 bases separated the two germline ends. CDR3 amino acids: CASSRQTGNTEAFF. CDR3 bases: TGTGCCAGCAGCCGACAGACGGGGAACACTGAAGCTTTCTTT.